The source of this TCR beta chain is a study of graft-versus-host responses after intestinal transplantation. In the study overall: Tacrolimus plus steroids were given to all recipients for two to three years, preceded by anti-thymocyte globulin induction. Study results and caveats: Within the allografts of patients who had graft-donor T cell macrochimerism, graft-versus-host to host-versus-graft clonal ratios were high. Recipient bone marrow held GvH clones, some seen earlier in ileum or blood. Researchers found peak circulating GvH clone levels linked to early post-transplant HvG declines.

The method was immunoSEQ multiplex PCR; TCRdb's version includes in-frame clones alone and lacks a portion of them. Among 88,000 or so clones listed, 90% were seen once. Of note for this clone: What it recognizes is unknown.

CDR1 is SGHTA and CDR2 is FQGNSA in the germline V gene. This CDR3 comprises 15 residues. The germline V and J ends were trimmed by 4 bases and 5 bases, with 14 bases remaining between them. The rearrangement uses TRBV7-2 and TRBJ2-2; possible D gene TRBD1, 5 bases. This TCR was sampled from a human donor who received an intestinal transplant. The sample here was unstimulated CD4+ T cells sorted from spleen or lymph node cells, taken before intestinal transplant. Written as DNA, the CDR3 is TGTGCCAGCAGCTCCCAGGGAAGTGGGACCGGGGAGCTGTTTTTT. Translation gives CASSSQGSGTGELFF.